This T cell receptor beta chain came from a study of blood T cell repertoires in COVID-19. About the research overall: Whether acute or convalescent, the COVID-19 samples came from the United States, Italy and Spain. From T cells, B-cell-depleted T cells, or PBMCs came the material, which was cDNA or gDNA.

The CDR3 extends over 14 amino acids. V trimming: 5 bases; J trimming: 8 bases; junction bases outside the gene matches: 9. In germline, CDR1 is SGHNT, CDR2 YENEEA. Per the authors' pipeline: Cell counts per sample came from amplifying reference gene primers. Assay used: immunoSEQ multiplex PCR; TCRdb lists only in-frame clones, some missing. The V and J calls and the clone size are those of that table, but D and trimming were determined from the DNA. The sample gives under 300,000 clones, 85% of which show up once; approximately 12% is in the top ten. This receptor was obtained from a human donor in a cohort sampled during active COVID-19. Input material: peripheral blood. J is TRBJ2-1 and V is TRBV11-3, with 7 nucleotides matching TRBD1. CDR3: CASSLHRGVDEQFF. In DNA, the CDR3 is TGTGCCAGCAGCCTACACAGGGGTGTCGATGAGCAGTTCTTC.